The 20 T cell receptor beta chains below all came from one sample that was sequenced in a study of blood T cell repertoires in COVID-19. TCRdb's copy holds only in-frame clones and misses some; the assay was immunoSEQ multiplex PCR. The sample lists about 160,000 clones, approximately 95% seen once, with around 2% in the top ten. The sequenced material came from peripheral blood. The origin of the receptors is a woman aged 60 to 75 with COVID-19, enrolled during active disease.

A few counts support this clone. This chain uses TRBV18 with TRBJ2-2; D is possibly TRBD1 (6 bases). The CDR3 runs to 15 residues. Germline V lookup: CDR1 KGHSH, CDR2 LQKENI. V was clipped by 5 bases and J by 7 bases, with 17 bases between them. The CDR3 region has the DNA TGTGCCAGCTCAAGATCTATTCAGGGGAACGGGGAGCTGTTTTTT. This encodes CASSRSIQGNGELFF. The full variable domain, with the rest looked up from reference TRBV18 and TRBJ2-2, is NAGVMQNPRHLVRRRGQEARLRCSPMKGHSHVYWYRQLPEEGLKFMVYLQKENIIDESGMPKERFSAEFPKEGPSILRIQQVVRGDSAAYFCASSRSIQGNGELFFGEGSRLTVL.

The chain uses TRBV9 and TRBJ2-1, with D perhaps TRBD2 (6 bases). There are 14 residues in the CDR3. Germline V CDR1 and CDR2: SGDLS, YYNGEE. V lost 2 bases, J lost 8 bases, and 14 bases lay in between. The chain's CDR3 is CASSVDGRGDEQFF. The CDR3 nucleotides are TGTGCCAGCAGCGTGGACGGGAGAGGCGATGAGCAGTTCTTC. Supplemented by reference TRBV9 and TRBJ2-1, the full variable domain reads DSGVTQTPKHLITATGQRVTLRCSPRSGDLSVYWYQQSLDQGLQFLIQYYNGEERAKGNILERFSAQQFPDLHSELNLSSLELGDSALYFCASSVDGRGDEQFFGPGTRLTVL.

The V and J genes are TRBV3-1 (or the pseudogene TRBV3-2) and TRBJ1-1; 10 nucleotides align to TRBD1. With V trimmed by 4 bases and J by 0 bases, 5 bases remained unmatched. The CDR3 loop spans 16 amino acids. Germline assignment: CDR1 LGHDT and CDR2 YNNKEL (reference sequence). CDR3 sequence (DNA): TGTGCCAGCAGCCTCGGGACAGGGGATCTGAACACTGAAGCTTTCTTT. It encodes CASSLGTGDLNTEAFF.

The V and J genes are TRBV6-5 and TRBJ1-2; the D gene is possibly TRBD1 (5 bases). The CDR3 is 16 residues long. The germline V gene has CDR1 MNHEY and CDR2 SVGAGI. The V gene lost 0 bases and the J gene lost 0 bases, with 11 bases spanning the gap. CDR3 sequence: CASSYSSGGANYGYTF. CDR3 DNA sequence: TGTGCCAGCAGTTACTCTAGTGGGGGGGCTAACTATGGCTACACCTTC.

The chain carries TRBV7-3 and TRBJ1-1; 12 bases are shared with TRBD1. Germline values: CDR1 SGHTA, CDR2 FQGTGA. With V trimmed by 4 bases and J by 8 bases, 5 bases remained unmatched. There are 14 residues in the CDR3. The CDR3 DNA sequence: TGTGCCAGCAGCTCCGGGACAGGGGGCCAGGAAGCTTTCTTT. Amino acids: CASSSGTGGQEAFF.

The CDR3 is CSAIAGEKLFF. CDR3 in DNA: TGCAGTGCTATTGCCGGTGAAAAACTGTTTTTT. The chain employs TRBV20-1 and TRBJ1-4; D remains ambiguous. Trimming removed 4 bases from V and 7 bases from J, with 7 bases in between. Per the germline V gene, CDR1 is DFQATT and CDR2 is SNEGSKA (reference sequence). The length of the CDR3 is 11 residues.

V usage is TRBV5-1 and J usage is TRBJ1-2, with D possibly being TRBD1 (6 bases). Germline V lookup: CDR1 SGHRS, CDR2 YFSETQ. The CDR3 spans 16 residues. V was trimmed by 1 base and J by 8 bases, leaving 21 bases between them. CDR3 nucleotides: TGCGCCAGCAGCTTGTTCCCCAGGGGAAGGGGGAAAGGCTACACCTTC. As protein: CASSLFPRGRGKGYTF.

This chain links TRBV6-4 with TRBJ1-2, with TRBD1 identical over 12 bases. Losses at the gene ends were 2 bases for V and 2 bases for J; bases not matched to a gene: 6. CDR1 and CDR2 from the germline V gene are MRHNA and SNTAGT. The CDR3 is 17 amino acids. The CDR3 spells CASSDGTGGRGNYGYTF. The CDR3, as DNA: TGTGCCAGCAGTGACGGGACAGGGGGCCGCGGAAACTATGGCTACACCTTC.

The V and J genes are TRBV7-2 and TRBJ1-5; 7 bases line up with TRBD1. With 3 bases clipped from V and 4 bases from J, the junction kept 3 bases outside the gene matches. The germline V gene encodes CDR1 SGHTA and CDR2 FQGNSA. The CDR3 is made up of 14 amino acids. The CDR3 DNA is TGTGCCAGCAGCTTTACAGGGGAAAATCAGCCCCAGCATTTT. Amino acids: CASSFTGENQPQHF.

Concerning this clone: A junction end diverges from the germline sequence, so it may reflect a read error. This sequence joins TRBV15 and TRBJ2-2; TRBD1 aligns across 7 bases. The CDR3 totals 16 residues. Germline V lookup: CDR1 LNHNV, CDR2 YYDKDF (reference sequence). The DNA of the CDR3 is TGTGCCACCAGTAGAGTTGAGGGGGCAAAGACCGGGGAGCTGTTTTTT. It codes for CATSRVEGAKTGELFF.

The chain has TRBV6-1 and TRBJ2-3, with 10 bases aligning to TRBD2. Looked up from germline, CDR1 is MNHNS and CDR2 is SASEGT. The CDR3 spans 15 residues. V shed 2 bases, J shed 6 bases, and the junction held 5 bases outside the gene matches. Here the CDR3 reads CASSESVSGGDTQYF. CDR3 nucleotides: TGTGCCAGCAGTGAAAGTGTTAGCGGGGGGGATACGCAGTATTTT.

CDR3 nucleotides: TGCGCCAGCAGCCAGTCGGGACTAGCGGAGACAGATACGCAGTATTTT. Residues: CASSQSGLAETDTQYF. The chain links TRBV4-3 to TRBJ2-3, with 11 bases matching TRBD2. The length of the CDR3 is 16 residues. Trimming removed 3 bases from V and 3 bases from J; junction bases left unmatched: 5. Germline values: CDR1 LGHNA, CDR2 YSLEER.

The chain links TRBV3-1 (or the pseudogene TRBV3-2) to TRBJ1-1; D not resolved. CDR3 size: 14 residues. Germline V gene data show CDR1 as LGHDT and CDR2 as YNNKEL (reference sequence). Trimming shortened V by 5 bases and J by 3 bases, and 13 bases separated the two germline ends. CDR3 DNA sequence: TGTGCCAGCAGCTCCTCGGAGGTGGACACTGAAGCTTTCTTT. Translation gives CASSSSEVDTEAFF.

The sample holds one count of this clone. The V gene is TRBV6-5, the J gene TRBJ1-2; possible D gene TRBD1, 6 bases. Germline V gene lookup returns CDR1 MNHEY and CDR2 SVGAGI. This CDR3 is built from 13 residues. Trimming cost V 6 bases and J 3 bases, with 11 bases left between them. The chain's CDR3 is CASSRTAYYGYTF. In DNA form, the CDR3 reads TGTGCCAGCAGCAGGACAGCTTACTATGGCTACACCTTC.

Here the CDR3 reads CASSEGVMGQGPLGYTF. CDR3 DNA: TGTGCCAGCAGCGAGGGGGTCATGGGACAGGGACCGTTGGGCTACACCTTC. The chain combines TRBV7-8 with TRBJ1-2; 9 nucleotides match TRBD1. V was pared by 5 bases and J by 8 bases, with 18 bases of the junction left unmatched. This CDR3 region has 17 residues. CDR1 and CDR2 from the germline V gene are SGHVS and FQNEAQ.

The chain combines TRBV11-3 with TRBJ1-1; 7 bases line up with TRBD1. The CDR3 runs 12 residues. Germline assignment: CDR1 SGHNT and CDR2 YENEEA. Trimming at V came to 6 bases and at J to 7 bases, leaving 5 bases not matched to a gene. The CDR3: CASSIGGLEAFF. CDR3 nucleotide sequence: TGTGCCAGCAGTATAGGGGGCCTTGAAGCTTTCTTT.

The chain's CDR3 is CAWSDEGGGYGYTF. The CDR3 DNA follows: TGTGCCTGGAGTGACGAGGGCGGTGGCTATGGCTACACCTTC. This rearrangement joins TRBV30 to TRBJ1-2; D is ambiguous. Germline CDR1 reads GTSNPN; CDR2 reads SVGIG (reference sequence). The CDR3 loop spans 14 amino acids. Trimming cost V 1 base and J 4 bases, with 13 bases left between them.

The chain combines TRBV5-1 with TRBJ2-7, with 7 bases matching TRBD2. Germline CDR1 and CDR2: SGHRS and YFSETQ. The CDR3 extends over 15 amino acids. Trimming took 0 bases from V and 6 from J; bases not matched to a gene: 9. The chain's CDR3 is CASSLGGGSPSEQYF. DNA of the CDR3: TGCGCCAGCAGCTTGGGGGGGGGTTCCCCTAGCGAGCAGTACTTC. The full variable domain, with the rest looked up from reference TRBV5-1 and TRBJ2-7, is KAGVTQTPRYLIKTRGQQVTLSCSPISGHRSVSWYQQTPGQGLQFLFEYFSETQRNKGNFPGRFSGRQFSNSRSEMNVSTLELGDSALYLCASSLGGGSPSEQYFGPGTRLTVT.

This chain links TRBV28 with TRBJ2-1, with 7 nucleotides matching TRBD1. V lost 3 bases to trimming and J lost 4 bases; unmatched junction nucleotides: 6. Germline values: CDR1 MDHEN, CDR2 SYDVKM. This CDR3 has 15 amino acids. The CDR3 is CASSFRQGRYNEQFF. As DNA, the CDR3 is TGTGCCAGCAGTTTCCGACAGGGTCGGTACAATGAGCAGTTCTTC. Full variable domain (outside the CDR3, taken from reference TRBV28 and TRBJ2-1): DVKVTQSSRYLVKRTGEKVFLECVQDMDHENMFWYRQDPGLGLRLIYFSYDVKMKEKGDIPEGYSVSREKKERFSLILESASTNQTSMYLCASSFRQGRYNEQFFGPGTRLTVL.

The chain links TRBV27 to TRBJ2-5, with TRBD1 as a possible D gene (6 bases). Trimming took off 5 bases at V and 4 bases at J, with 14 bases between the two ends. Germline CDR1 is MNHEY and CDR2 is SMNVEV (reference sequence). This CDR3 has 14 residues. CDR3 in amino acids: CASSPRQGGETQYF. For the CDR3, the DNA is TGTGCCAGCAGTCCAAGACAAGGGGGAGAGACCCAGTACTTC.